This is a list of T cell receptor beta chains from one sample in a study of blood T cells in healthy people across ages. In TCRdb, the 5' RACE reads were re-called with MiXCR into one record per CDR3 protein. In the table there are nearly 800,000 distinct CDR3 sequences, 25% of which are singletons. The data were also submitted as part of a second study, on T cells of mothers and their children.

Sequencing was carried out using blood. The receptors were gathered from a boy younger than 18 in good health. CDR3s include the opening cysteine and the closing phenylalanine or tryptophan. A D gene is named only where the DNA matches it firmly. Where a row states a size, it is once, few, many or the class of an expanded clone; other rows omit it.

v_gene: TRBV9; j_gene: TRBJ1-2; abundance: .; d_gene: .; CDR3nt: TGTGCCAGCAGCGTATCCCCCTACTACACGGAGAACTATGGCTACACCTTC; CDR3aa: CASSVSPYYTENYGYTF
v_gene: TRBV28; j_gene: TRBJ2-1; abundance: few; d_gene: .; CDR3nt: TGTGCCAGCAGTTACCCCCAGCCTTCCTACAATGAGCAGTTCTTC; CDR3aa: CASSYPQPSYNEQFF
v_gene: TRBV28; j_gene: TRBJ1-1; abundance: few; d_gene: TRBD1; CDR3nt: TGTGCCAGCTTGGGACAGGGAGACACTGAAGCTTTCTTT; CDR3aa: CASLGQGDTEAFF
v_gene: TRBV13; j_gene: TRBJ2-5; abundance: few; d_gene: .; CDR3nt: TGTGCCAGCAGCACAGCCCGCGCTCTTCAAGAGACCCAGTACTTC; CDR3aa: CASSTARALQETQYF
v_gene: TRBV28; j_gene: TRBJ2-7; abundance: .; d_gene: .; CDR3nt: TGTGCCAGCAGCCAACCAGGGACGGATTCCTACGAGCAGTACTTC; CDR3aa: CASSQPGTDSYEQYF
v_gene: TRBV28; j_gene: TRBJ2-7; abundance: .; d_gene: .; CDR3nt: TGTGCCAGCAACGACCATGGGCGGGACTCCTACGAGCAGTACTTC; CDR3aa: CASNDHGRDSYEQYF
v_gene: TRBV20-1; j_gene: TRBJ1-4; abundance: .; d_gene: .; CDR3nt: TGCAGTGCTAGACCTCTACAGGGAGGGCATGAAAAGCTGTTTTTT; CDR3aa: CSARPLQGGHEKLFF
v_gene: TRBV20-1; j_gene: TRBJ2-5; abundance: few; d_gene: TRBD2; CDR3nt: TGCAGTGCTAGAGATCTTCTAGCGGGGGAAGAGACCCAGTACTTC; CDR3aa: CSARDLLAGEETQYF
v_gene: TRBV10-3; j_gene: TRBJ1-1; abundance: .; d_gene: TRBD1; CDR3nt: TGTGCCATCAGTGAAGGGACAGGGTACACTGAAGCTTTCTTT; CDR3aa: CAISEGTGYTEAFF
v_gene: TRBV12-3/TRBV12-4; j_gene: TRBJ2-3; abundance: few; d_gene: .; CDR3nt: TGTGCCAGCAGTTCGGCGACTCGCCCCACAGATACGCAGTATTTT; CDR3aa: CASSSATRPTDTQYF
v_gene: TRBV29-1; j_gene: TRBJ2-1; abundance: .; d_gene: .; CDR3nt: TGCAGCGGAAAAGGGGGGCCCCTAAGGGAGCAGTTCTTC; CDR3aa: CSGKGGPLREQFF
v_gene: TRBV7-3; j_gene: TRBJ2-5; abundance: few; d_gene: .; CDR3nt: TGTGCCAGCAGCTTTGTTTACGGGGGGACCCAGTACTTC; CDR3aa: CASSFVYGGTQYF
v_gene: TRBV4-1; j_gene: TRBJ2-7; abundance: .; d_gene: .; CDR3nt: TGCGCCAGCAGCCCCGTATCGAGCTCCTACGAGCAGTACTTC; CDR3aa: CASSPVSSSYEQYF
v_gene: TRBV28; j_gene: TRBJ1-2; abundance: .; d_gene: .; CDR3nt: TGTGCCAGCAGTGTCCCGGGGCAGGTTGGGGACTATGGCTACACCTTC; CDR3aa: CASSVPGQVGDYGYTF
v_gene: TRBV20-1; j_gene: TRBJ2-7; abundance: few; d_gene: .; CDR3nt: TGCAATGCTATTGATCCCCCCGCCAGGACCTCCTACGAGCAGTACTTC; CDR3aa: CNAIDPPARTSYEQYF
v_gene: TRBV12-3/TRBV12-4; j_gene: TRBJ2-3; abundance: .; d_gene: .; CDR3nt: TGTGCCAGCAGATTGAGAATCGATATGCAGTATTTT; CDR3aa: CASRLRIDMQYF
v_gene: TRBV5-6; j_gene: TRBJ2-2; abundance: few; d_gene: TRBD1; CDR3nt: TGTGCCGGCAGCCGACAGGGTGGCCCCGTCACCGGGGAGCTGTTTTTT; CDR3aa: CAGSRQGGPVTGELFF
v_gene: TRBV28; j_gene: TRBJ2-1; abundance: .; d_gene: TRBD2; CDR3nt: TGTGCCAGCAGTTTCCCCCGACTAGCGGGAGGATCCCCGGAAGTTGGTGAGCAGTTCTTC; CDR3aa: CASSFPRLAGGSPEVGEQFF
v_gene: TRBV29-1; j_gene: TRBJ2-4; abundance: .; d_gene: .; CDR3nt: TGCAGCGCCACAGGGCATTTAAACATTCAGTACTTC; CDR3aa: CSATGHLNIQYF
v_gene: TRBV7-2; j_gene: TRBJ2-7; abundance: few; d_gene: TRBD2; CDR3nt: TGTGCCAGCAGCGGAGACCGGGACTACAACTACGAGCAGTACTTC; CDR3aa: CASSGDRDYNYEQYF
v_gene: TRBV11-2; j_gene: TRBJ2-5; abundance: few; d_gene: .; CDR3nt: TGTGCCAGCAGCCAGCTTTGGGGATCGCAAGAGACCCAGTACTTC; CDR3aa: CASSQLWGSQETQYF
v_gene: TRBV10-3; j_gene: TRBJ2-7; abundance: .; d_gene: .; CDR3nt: TGTGCCATCAGCGCGTCGGGGAGCGAGCAGTACTTC; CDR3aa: CAISASGSEQYF
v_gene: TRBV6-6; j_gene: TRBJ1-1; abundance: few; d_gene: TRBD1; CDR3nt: TGTGCCAGCACCGGGACAGGGAGTGAAGCTTTCTTT; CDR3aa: CASTGTGSEAFF
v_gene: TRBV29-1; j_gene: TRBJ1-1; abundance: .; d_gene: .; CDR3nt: TGCAGCGTTGAAGACGCGACCGTCGGGGACACTGAAGCTTTCTTT; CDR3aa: CSVEDATVGDTEAFF
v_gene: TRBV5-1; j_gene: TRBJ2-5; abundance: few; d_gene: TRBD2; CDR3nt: TGCGCCAGCAGCGTATTGACGGGGGGGCCAGAGACCCAGTACTTC; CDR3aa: CASSVLTGGPETQYF
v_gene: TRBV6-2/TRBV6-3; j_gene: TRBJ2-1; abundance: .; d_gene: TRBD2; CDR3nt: TGTGCCAGCGGACGCTGGACTAGCGGGGACAATGAGCAGTTCTTC; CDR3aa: CASGRWTSGDNEQFF
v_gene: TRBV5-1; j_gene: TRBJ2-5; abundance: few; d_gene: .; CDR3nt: TGCGCCAGCAGCTTGGAACCAGGGTGGGAGACCCAGTACTTC; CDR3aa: CASSLEPGWETQYF
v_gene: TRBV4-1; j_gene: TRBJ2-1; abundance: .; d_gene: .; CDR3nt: TGCGCCAGCAGCCAAACCGGGACCAGGGGATACAATGAGCAGTTCTTC; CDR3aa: CASSQTGTRGYNEQFF
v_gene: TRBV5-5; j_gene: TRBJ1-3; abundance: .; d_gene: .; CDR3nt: TGTGCCAGCAGCTCTCCGGGACCGTCCTCTGGAAACACCATATATTTT; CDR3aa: CASSSPGPSSGNTIYF
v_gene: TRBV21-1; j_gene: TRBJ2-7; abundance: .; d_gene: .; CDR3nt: TGTGCCAGCGGGAGATTCTACGAGCAGTACTTC; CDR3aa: CASGRFYEQYF
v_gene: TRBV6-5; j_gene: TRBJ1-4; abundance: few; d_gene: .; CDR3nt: TGTGCCAGCAGTTCCACCCCCGGAAAACTGTTTTTT; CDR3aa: CASSSTPGKLFF
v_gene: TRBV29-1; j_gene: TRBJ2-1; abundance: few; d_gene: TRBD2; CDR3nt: TGCAGCGTTACGACTTGGACTAGCGGGCGAGAGCAGTTCTTC; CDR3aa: CSVTTWTSGREQFF
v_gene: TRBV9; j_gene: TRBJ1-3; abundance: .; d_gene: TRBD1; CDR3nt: TGTGCCAGCAGCGTGAAGGGACAGGGGGCTAATGGAAACACCATATATTTT; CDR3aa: CASSVKGQGANGNTIYF
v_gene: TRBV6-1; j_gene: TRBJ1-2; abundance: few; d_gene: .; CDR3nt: TGTGCCAGCAGTGAATATGCAGGCGGCTACACCTTC; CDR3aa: CASSEYAGGYTF
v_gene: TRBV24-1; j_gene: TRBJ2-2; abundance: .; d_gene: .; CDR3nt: TGTGCCACCAGTGCAGCAGGTGCAACCGGGGAGCTGTTTTTT; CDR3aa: CATSAAGATGELFF
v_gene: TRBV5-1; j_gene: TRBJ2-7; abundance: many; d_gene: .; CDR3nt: TGCGCCAGCAGCTTGAGGTCAGGTGGCAGCTACGAGCAGTACTTC; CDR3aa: CASSLRSGGSYEQYF
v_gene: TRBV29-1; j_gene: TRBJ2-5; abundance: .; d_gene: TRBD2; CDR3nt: TGCAGCGTTGATCCCCTAGCGGGAGTTGGAGGTTTAGAGACCCAGTACTTC; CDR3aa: CSVDPLAGVGGLETQYF
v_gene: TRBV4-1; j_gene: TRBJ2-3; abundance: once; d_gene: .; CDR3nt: TGCGCCAGCAGCCAAGCCCAGGGGAGCAGCACAGATACGCAGTATTTT; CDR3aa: CASSQAQGSSTDTQYF
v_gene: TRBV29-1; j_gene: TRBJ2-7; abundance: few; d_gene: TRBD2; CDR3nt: TGCAGCGTTTGGGACTATAACTACGAGCAGTACTTC; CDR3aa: CSVWDYNYEQYF
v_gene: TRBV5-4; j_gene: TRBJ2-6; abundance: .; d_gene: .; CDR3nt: TGTGCCAGCAGCCGGGGGCAGGGCTCTGGGGCCAACGTCCTGACTTTC; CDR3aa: CASSRGQGSGANVLTF
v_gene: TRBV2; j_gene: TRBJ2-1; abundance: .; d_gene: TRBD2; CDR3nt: TGTGCCAGCAGGACTAGCGGGAGGGACGAGCAGTTCTTC; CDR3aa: CASRTSGRDEQFF